Sequencing of this T cell receptor beta chain was carried out in a study of CD8 T cells in ankylosing spondylitis (dated by TCRdb to between 2016 and 2019). Some background on the complete study: The study profiled T cell receptor beta repertoires in healthy donors and ankylosing spondylitis patients to find disease-linked TCR variants. Peripheral blood was sampled, and synovial fluid was additionally collected from ankylosing spondylitis patients. The full study cohort comprised approximately 23 ankylosing spondylitis patients and some 100 healthy donors.

This clonotype was seen only a few times. Its antigen target is currently unknown. The record has no base qualities; no much larger clone is one base away. The run used an Illumina HiSeq 2500. Quantitative 5'-RACE with molecular barcodes was used to prepare TCR beta libraries. The original pipeline was this. Disease-linked TCR variants were identified with a new computational method built on a probabilistic model of VDJ rearrangement. The public sequencing data were trimmed at Q25 with fastp and processed into clonotypes with MiXCR by TCRdb, which kept only in-frame beta chains. Under each unique CDR3 protein, matching rows form one entry showing the most common genes and DNA. What appears here as the V and J calls and clone size reflects TCRdb's work, not the paper's. This sample gives some 840,000 distinct CDR3 sequences in total; over 9.5% of them show up just once. About 0.5% of the sample is taken by the ten largest.

Results the study describes overall, beyond this receptor: The disease-linked clones had a CD8+ phenotype and were found at relatively low frequencies in peripheral blood. Some TCR beta motif variants had previously been reported in synovial fluid and blood of reactive arthritis patients, which suggested common disease-initiation mechanisms. A TCR beta motif made up of seven or eight highly homologous amino acid variants appeared to be characteristic of blood from ankylosing spondylitis patients. The disease-linked clones were reported to be significantly enriched in matched synovial fluid samples from ankylosing spondylitis patients.

This receptor was taken from a male donor with ankylosing spondylitis. Sample: blood, either unsorted or a sorted T cell fraction (not recorded which).

The DNA sequence is as follows: TGTGCCAGCAGCTTAGCCCAGGGGGCGGACTATGGCTACACCTTC. Translated, this is CASSLAQGADYGYTF. The chain is encoded by TRBV7-2 joined to TRBJ1-2, and 8 junctional nucleotides match TRBD1. The germline V gene sets CDR1 to SGHTA and CDR2 to FQGNSA. The V end gives up 0 bases and the J end 3 bases, leaving 3 bases in the junction not matched to a gene. The CDR3 starts with the cysteine, ends with the phenylalanine, and has 15 residues. The kept DNA is CDR3 alone, 45 bases in frame from the first base.